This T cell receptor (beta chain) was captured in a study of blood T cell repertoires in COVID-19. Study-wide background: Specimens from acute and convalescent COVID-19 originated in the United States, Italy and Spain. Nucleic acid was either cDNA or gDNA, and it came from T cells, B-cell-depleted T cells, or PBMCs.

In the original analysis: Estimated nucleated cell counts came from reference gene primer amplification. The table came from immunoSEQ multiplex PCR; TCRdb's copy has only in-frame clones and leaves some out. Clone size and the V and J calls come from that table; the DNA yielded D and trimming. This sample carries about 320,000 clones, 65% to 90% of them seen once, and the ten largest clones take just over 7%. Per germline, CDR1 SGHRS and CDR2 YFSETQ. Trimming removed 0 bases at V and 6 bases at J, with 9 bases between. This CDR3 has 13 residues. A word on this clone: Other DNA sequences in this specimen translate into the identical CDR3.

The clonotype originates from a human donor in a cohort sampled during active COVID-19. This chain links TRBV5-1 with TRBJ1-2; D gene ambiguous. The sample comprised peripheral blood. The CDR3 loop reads CASSLEAGDGYTF. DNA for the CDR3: TGCGCCAGCAGCTTGGAAGCTGGAGATGGCTACACCTTC. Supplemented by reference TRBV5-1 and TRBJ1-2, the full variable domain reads KAGVTQTPRYLIKTRGQQVTLSCSPISGHRSVSWYQQTPGQGLQFLFEYFSETQRNKGNFPGRFSGRQFSNSRSEMNVSTLELGDSALYLCASSLEAGDGYTFGSGTRLTVV.